The 27 T cell receptor beta chains below were found in one sample sequenced in a study of blood T cell repertoires in COVID-19. The protocol was immunoSEQ multiplex PCR, while the TCRdb copy is restricted to in-frame clones and leaves out a portion. In the table there are approximately 66,000 clones, around nine tenths of which are singletons. What was sequenced was peripheral blood. The receptors were sampled from a woman in her forties or fifties with active or convalescent COVID-19.

With regard to this clone: At one of its ends the junction is not consistent with the germline gene, which may arise from a read error. The J gene is TRBJ2-7, the V gene TRBV10-1; D is unclear. CDR1 is WNHNN and CDR2 is SYGVQD in the germline V gene (reference sequence). The CDR3 contains 16 residues. CDR3 coding DNA: TGCGCCAGCTGTGAGCTAGAGCAACCCAGCAGCCACGAGCTGTACTTC. Residues: CASCELEQPSSHELYF.

The chain links TRBV30 to TRBJ2-5, with D unresolved. The CDR3 covers 13 residues. Germline CDR1 reads GTSNPN; CDR2 reads SVGIG (reference sequence). V lost 0 bases, J lost 3 bases, and 8 bases lay in between. The CDR3 spells CAWSVGEKETQYF. The CDR3 DNA sequence: TGTGCCTGGAGTGTTGGTGAGAAAGAGACCCAGTACTTC.

The rearrangement links TRBV7-2 to TRBJ2-3; no firm D call. Germline-derived CDR1 and CDR2 are SGHTA and FQGNSA. Trimming removed 7 bases at V and 0 bases at J, with 8 bases between. The CDR3 sequence is 13 residues long. The DNA for the CDR3 is TGTGCCAGCATCCGGTTTAGCACAGATACGCAGTATTTT. Translating gives CASIRFSTDTQYF.

This chain links TRBV6-5 with TRBJ2-7; tentative D call: TRBD2 (6 bases). The germline V gene has CDR1 MNHEY and CDR2 SVGAGI. The CDR3 is 15 amino acids. V was clipped by 6 bases and J by 7 bases, with 22 bases between them. The CDR3 DNA is TGTGCCAGCAGCCCCCGAGACGGGAGAGTTTATGAGCAGTACTTC. Protein sequence: CASSPRDGRVYEQYF.

This clone appeared a single time. V usage is TRBV2 and J usage is TRBJ1-1; D unclear. Germline CDR1 is SNHLY and CDR2 is FYNNEI. Trimming removed 4 bases at V and 7 bases at J, with 16 bases between. The CDR3 consists of 14 residues. The CDR3 region has the DNA TGTGCCAGCAGTGCTGAGAATAGCGGGAGTGAAGCTTTCTTT. Protein product: CASSAENSGSEAFF.

This chain connects TRBV13 to TRBJ2-1; D is undetermined. Trimming pared 1 base from V and 6 bases from J, leaving 10 bases between. Germline lookup yields CDR1 PRHDT and CDR2 FYEKMQ (reference sequence). The CDR3 consists of 14 residues. The CDR3 loop is CASSLVFTGNEQFF. The CDR3 nucleotides are TGTGCCAGCAGCTTAGTATTCACTGGCAATGAGCAGTTCTTC.

The rearrangement uses TRBV9 and TRBJ2-3; 8 bases align to TRBD2. This CDR3 is built from 19 residues. Germline CDR1 and CDR2: SGDLS and YYNGEE. V was clipped by 1 base and J by 1 base; unmatched bases: 14. The CDR3 reads CASSVLPASGYRGTDTQYF. The DNA of the CDR3 is TGTGCCAGCAGCGTACTGCCGGCTAGCGGGTATCGGGGCACAGATACGCAGTATTTT.

This clone was counted between two and nine times. The genes are TRBV14 and TRBJ2-1, with TRBD2 matching over 10 bases. The CDR3 is 16 amino acids. V dropped 4 bases and J dropped 7; count of bases not matched to a gene: 10. Germline assignment: CDR1 SGHDN and CDR2 FVKESK. CDR3 amino acids: CASSPLGSGRGNEQFF. DNA of the CDR3: TGTGCCAGCAGCCCCTTGGGGAGCGGGAGGGGAAATGAGCAGTTCTTC.

The V and J genes are TRBV5-4 and TRBJ2-3, with no clear D. The CDR3 covers 13 residues. V lost 0 bases and J 4 bases, leaving 6 bases between the germline ends. CDR1 and CDR2 (germline): SGHNT, YYREEE (reference sequence). CDR3 bases: TGTGCCAGCAGCTTGGCACAAGCAGATACGCAGTATTTT. This encodes CASSLAQADTQYF.

The CDR3 region has the DNA TGTGCCAGCAGCCTCAGCGGGAAGGAGGGCAATGAGCAGTTCTTC. It is translated as CASSLSGKEGNEQFF. The chain joins TRBV7-9 to TRBJ2-1; 7 bases are shared with TRBD2. Losses at the gene ends were 5 bases for V and 6 bases for J; bases not matched to a gene: 10. The CDR3 is 15 amino acids. Germline V lookup: CDR1 SEHNR, CDR2 FQNEAQ (reference sequence). Using reference TRBV7-9 and TRBJ2-1 for the parts outside the CDR3, the full variable domain is DTGVSQNPRHKITKRGQNVTFRCDPISEHNRLYWYRQTLGQGPEFLTYFQNEAQLEKSRLLSDRFSAERPKGSFSTLEIQRTEQGDSAMYLCASSLSGKEGNEQFFGPGTRLTVL.

This clone has only one observation. The rearrangement links TRBV2 to TRBJ2-7; 8 bases map to TRBD1. CDR1 is SNHLY and CDR2 is FYNNEI in the germline V gene. The V gene end was trimmed by 6 bases and the J gene end by 5 bases; junction bases not matched to a gene: 12. The CDR3 length is 15 residues. The CDR3 bases are TGTGCCAGCAGCTCGGACAGGGTGACGTTCGACGAGCAGTACTTC. As protein: CASSSDRVTFDEQYF.

This rearrangement joins TRBV12-3 or TRBV12-4 to TRBJ2-5; no clear D gene. CDR3 length: 12 residues. V shed 6 bases and J shed 6 bases, with 11 bases lying between them. The CDR3 DNA reads as TGTGCCAGCAGACTTGAAAAGAAGACCCAGTACTTC. Its translation: CASRLEKKTQYF.

The chain couples TRBV6-1 to TRBJ1-2; 7 nucleotides align to TRBD1. Germline-derived CDR1 and CDR2 are MNHNS and SASEGT. With V trimmed by 0 bases and J by 0 bases, 1 base remained unmatched. This CDR3 spans 15 amino acids. For the CDR3, the DNA is TGTGCCAGCAGTGAAGCCCAGGGGGCTAACTATGGCTACACCTTC. Encoded protein: CASSEAQGANYGYTF.

J is TRBJ2-7 and V is TRBV5-1; a possible D gene is TRBD1 (5 bases). The V end was cut by 2 bases, the J end by 3 bases, with 15 bases between. The CDR3 contains 15 residues. Germline V lookup: CDR1 SGHRS, CDR2 YFSETQ. CDR3 nucleotides: TGCGCCAGCAGCTTTAGGGATTGGGGCCTCTACGAGCAGTACTTC. Its translation is CASSFRDWGLYEQYF.

V is TRBV5-5 and J is TRBJ1-6; TRBD1 aligns across 7 bases. The germline V gene encodes CDR1 SGHKS and CDR2 YYEKEE (reference sequence). This CDR3 region has 16 residues. V was pared by 6 bases and J by 3 bases, with 9 bases of the junction left unmatched. Here the CDR3 reads CASTSGTALYNSPLHF. The CDR3 DNA reads as TGTGCCAGCACCTCCGGGACAGCACTCTATAATTCACCCCTCCACTTT.

Only a few counts were recorded for this clone. V gene TRBV6-5 combines with J gene TRBJ2-1; D is uncertain. This CDR3 region has 10 residues. Per the germline V gene, CDR1 is MNHEY and CDR2 is SVGAGI. With 7 bases removed from V and 7 bases from J, the gap between germline ends came to 5 bases. This CDR3 is CASNGNEQFF. The CDR3 nucleotides read TGTGCCAGCAACGGGAATGAGCAGTTCTTC.

This clone occurred once. The chain is built from TRBV9 and TRBJ1-1; 10 bases fit TRBD1. This CDR3 has 14 amino acids. Germline trimming cut 3 bases from V and 1 base from J; bases unmatched to any gene: 0. The germline V gene has CDR1 SGDLS and CDR2 YYNGEE. The DNA for the CDR3 is TGTGCCAGCAGCGGGACAGGGGGGAACACTGAAGCTTTCTTT. This translates into CASSGTGGNTEAFF.

About this clone: This sample also contains other DNA sequences that code for the same CDR3. This chain uses TRBV15 with TRBJ2-1; 8 bases agree with TRBD1. Germline CDR1 is LNHNV and CDR2 is YYDKDF (reference sequence). With V trimmed by 6 bases and J by 0 bases, 16 bases remained unmatched. The CDR3 is 19 amino acids. The CDR3 loop reads CATSTPRTGKRSSYNEQFF. For the CDR3, the DNA is TGTGCCACCAGTACCCCTAGGACAGGGAAACGGAGCTCCTACAATGAGCAGTTCTTC.

This chain joins TRBV30 and TRBJ1-5, with 7 nucleotides matching TRBD1. J lost 9 bases, V lost 1 base, and 6 bases had no gene match. The CDR3 has 13 residues. Germline V gene data show CDR1 as GTSNPN and CDR2 as SVGIG (reference sequence). The CDR3 DNA sequence: TGTGCCTGGAGTGCGAGGGGGCTGGGGCCCCAGCATTTT. It is translated as CAWSARGLGPQHF.

The V call is TRBV4-1, the J call TRBJ1-6, with D uncertain. The V gene lost 0 bases and the J gene lost 9 bases, with 9 bases spanning the gap. The CDR3 loop spans 14 amino acids. Per the germline V gene, CDR1 is MGHRA and CDR2 is YSYEKL. For the CDR3, the DNA is TGCGCCAGCAGCCAAGAATCCGGGAGTTCACCCCTCCACTTT. Its protein product is CASSQESGSSPLHF.

This rearrangement joins TRBV19 to TRBJ1-1; no firm D call. Germline loops: CDR1 LNHDA, CDR2 SQIVND (reference sequence). Trimming shortened V by 3 bases and J by 1 base, and 6 bases separated the two germline ends. The CDR3 has 13 amino acids. CDR3 in amino acids: CASSIYGNTEAFF. The CDR3 DNA is TGTGCCAGTAGTATTTACGGGAACACTGAAGCTTTCTTT.

The rearrangement links TRBV7-3 to TRBJ2-1, with 11 bases identical to TRBD2. V shed 0 bases and J 7 bases; nucleotides not matched to a gene: 2. CDR3 length: 15 amino acids. Per the germline V gene, CDR1 is SGHTA and CDR2 is FQGTGA. The CDR3 loop reads CASSLTSGRDNEQFF. The CDR3 bases are TGTGCCAGCAGCTTAACTAGCGGGAGGGATAATGAGCAGTTCTTC.

The chain joins TRBV18 to TRBJ1-1; TRBD1 is a possible D gene (6 bases). Looked up from germline, CDR1 is KGHSH and CDR2 is LQKENI. Trimming took 3 bases from V and 3 from J, leaving 8 bases between them. The CDR3 has 13 amino acids. CDR3 in DNA: TGTGCCAGCTCACCCCGGACAGACACTGAAGCTTTCTTT. Translation gives CASSPRTDTEAFF.

This clone was found once. The rearrangement links TRBV13 to TRBJ2-1; 11 nucleotides agree with TRBD2. Germline CDR1 and CDR2: PRHDT and FYEKMQ (reference sequence). Trimming took 0 bases from V and 6 from J; bases not matched to a gene: 13. This CDR3 region has 19 residues. CDR3 in DNA: TGTGCCAGCAGCTTAGGACTAGCGGGAGTCCCTCGGGGTTCCAATGAGCAGTTCTTC. Amino acid sequence: CASSLGLAGVPRGSNEQFF.

The gene calls are TRBV18 and TRBJ1-4; D ambiguous. Trimming pared 3 bases from V and 8 bases from J, leaving 13 bases between. Germline V CDR1 and CDR2: KGHSH, LQKENI. The CDR3 runs to 14 residues. This CDR3 reads CASSPSGVQEKLFF. The CDR3 nucleotides are TGTGCCAGCTCACCCTCTGGAGTGCAAGAAAAACTGTTTTTT.

This chain uses TRBV4-2 with TRBJ2-2; D unresolved. This CDR3 region has 16 residues. The germline V and J ends were trimmed by 1 base and 2 bases, with 11 bases remaining between them. The germline V gene has CDR1 LGHNA and CDR2 YNFKEQ. CDR3 in DNA: TGTGCCAGCAGCCAAGTTCCCGCGACAAACACCGGGGAGCTGTTTTTT. Residues: CASSQVPATNTGELFF.

The chain recombines TRBV7-9 with TRBJ2-1, with TRBD1 as a possible D gene (6 bases). V lost 0 bases to trimming and J lost 1 base, with 13 bases between them. This CDR3 contains 17 residues. CDR1 is SEHNR, CDR2 FQNEAQ, per germline (reference sequence). The CDR3 DNA follows: TGTGCCAGCAGCTTAGCGATAGGAGACAGGTCCTACAATGAGCAGTTCTTC. Protein product: CASSLAIGDRSYNEQFF.